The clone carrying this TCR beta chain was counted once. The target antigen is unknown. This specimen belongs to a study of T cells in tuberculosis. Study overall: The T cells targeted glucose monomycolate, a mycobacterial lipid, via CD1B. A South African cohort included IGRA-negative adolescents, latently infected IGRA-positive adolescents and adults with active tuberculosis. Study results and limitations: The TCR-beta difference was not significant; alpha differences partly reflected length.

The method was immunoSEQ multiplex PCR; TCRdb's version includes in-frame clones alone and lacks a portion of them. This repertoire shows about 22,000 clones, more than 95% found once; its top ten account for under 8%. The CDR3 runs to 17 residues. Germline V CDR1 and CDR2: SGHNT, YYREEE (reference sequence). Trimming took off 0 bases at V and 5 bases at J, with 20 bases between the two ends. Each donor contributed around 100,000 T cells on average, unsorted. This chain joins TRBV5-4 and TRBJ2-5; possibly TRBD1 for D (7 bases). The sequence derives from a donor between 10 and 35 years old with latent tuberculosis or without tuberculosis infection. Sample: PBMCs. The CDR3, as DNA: TGTGCCAGCAGCTTGGGGGTGGAGGGGGCTAAGTTGGAGACCCAGTACTTC. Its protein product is CASSLGVEGAKLETQYF.